These 19 T cell receptor beta chains came from one sample sequenced in a study of patients and donors after allogeneic stem cell transplantation. TCRdb independently ran MiXCR on the RT-PCR reads; one entry per CDR3 protein. The sample has 150,000 to 200,000 distinct CDR3 sequences; 30% are singletons. Input material: blood, either unsorted or a sorted T cell fraction (not recorded which). The receptors here all came from a human donor who was either an allogeneic HSCT recipient or a stem cell or donor lymphocyte infusion donor (not recorded which). It is not recorded whose cells these are; they may come from a transplant donor.

This rearrangement joins TRBV19 to TRBJ2-1; D remains ambiguous. The CDR3 is 15 amino acids. The germline gives CDR1 LNHDA, CDR2 SQIVND (reference sequence). V was pared by 0 bases and J by 8 bases, with 14 bases between. CDR3 sequence: CASSIDRLSPHEQFF. The CDR3 DNA follows: TGTGCCAGTAGTATAGATAGGTTAAGCCCCCATGAGCAGTTCTTC.

J is TRBJ2-7 and V is TRBV7-9; D unclear. The CDR3 extends over 12 amino acids. Per germline, CDR1 SEHNR and CDR2 FQNEAQ (reference sequence). Trimming left V 5 bases short and J 2 bases short, with 7 bases between. The CDR3 DNA reads as TGTGCCAGCAGCCCGGATCCCTACGAGCAGTACTTC. Translated: CASSPDPYEQYF.

The chain links TRBV7-9 to TRBJ1-5; D perhaps matches TRBD1 (5 bases). This CDR3 region has 12 residues. The V gene lost 10 bases and the J gene lost 2 bases, with 9 bases spanning the gap. Germline V gives CDR1 SEHNR, CDR2 FQNEAQ (reference sequence). The CDR3 DNA reads as TGTGCCACCAGGGTCGGCAATCAGCCCCAGCATTTT. It encodes CATRVGNQPQHF. The full variable domain, rest sourced from reference TRBV7-9 and TRBJ1-5, is DTGVSQNPRHKITKRGQNVTFRCDPISEHNRLYWYRQTLGQGPEFLTYFQNEAQLEKSRLLSDRFSAERPKGSFSTLEIQRTEQGDSAMYLCATRVGNQPQHFGDGTRLSIL.

This clonotype has just a few counts. V is TRBV4-1 and J is TRBJ1-1, with D maybe TRBD1 (5 bases). The CDR3 contains 15 residues. Germline CDR1 and CDR2: MGHRA and YSYEKL. Trimming left V 0 bases short and J 5 bases short, with 13 bases between. The CDR3 reads CASSQEDQGWTEAFF. The CDR3 bases are TGCGCCAGCAGCCAAGAAGATCAGGGATGGACTGAAGCTTTCTTT.

A note on this clonotype: The junction differs from germline at one of its ends, possibly a read error. The chain combines TRBV29-1 with TRBJ1-1, with TRBD1 matching 8 bases. Germline assignment: CDR1 SQVTM and CDR2 ANQGSEA. The CDR3 is 14 amino acids. The CDR3 DNA reads as TGCAGCGTTGCCCGACAGGGGAAGAACACTGTAGCTTTCTTT. Translated: CSVARQGKNTVAFF.

This clonotype was seen only a few times. V and J are TRBV10-3 and TRBJ1-5, with D tentatively TRBD1 (6 bases). Germline lookup yields CDR1 ENHRY and CDR2 SYGVKD. V was trimmed by 4 bases and J by 5 bases, leaving 9 bases between them. The CDR3 runs 13 residues. In DNA form, the CDR3 reads TGTGCCATCAGTGGGGACACCTATCAGCCCCAGCATTTT. It yields the protein CAISGDTYQPQHF.

This clonotype occurred a few times. The V gene is TRBV29-1, the J gene TRBJ2-7; 8 bases align to TRBD2. The CDR3 loop spans 13 amino acids. Losses at the gene ends were 7 bases for V and 3 bases for J; bases not matched to a gene: 8. Per the germline V gene, CDR1 is SQVTM and CDR2 is ANQGSEA. CDR3 sequence (DNA): TGCAGCGCCTTTAGCGGGACCAACTACGAGCAGTACTTC. Protein: CSAFSGTNYEQYF.

Here the CDR3 reads CASSAKGGRQPQHF. CDR3 DNA: TGTGCCAGCAGTGCTAAGGGAGGACGTCAGCCCCAGCATTTT. The rearrangement uses TRBV25-1 and TRBJ1-5; D not certain. The germline V and J ends were trimmed by 4 bases and 6 bases, with 13 bases remaining between them. The CDR3 is 14 residues long. CDR1 is MGHDK, CDR2 SYGVNS, per germline.

This clonotype was seen a handful of times. This chain joins TRBV7-9 and TRBJ2-4; the D is unclear. Germline-derived CDR1 and CDR2 are SEHNR and FQNEAQ (reference sequence). The length of the CDR3 is 9 residues. V was pared by 8 bases and J by 12 bases, with 8 bases between. The CDR3 bases are TGTGCCAGCGGTGAGGATCAGTACTTC. Translated, it gives CASGEDQYF.

The chain has TRBV6-2 or TRBV6-3 and TRBJ2-7; 9 bases agree with TRBD1. V shed 5 bases, J shed 6 bases, and the junction held 11 bases outside the gene matches. Per germline, CDR1 MNHEY and CDR2 SVGEGT. The CDR3 sequence is 15 residues long. CDR3 amino acids: CASSAPGQGESEQYF. In DNA, the CDR3 is TGTGCCAGCAGTGCGCCGGGACAGGGCGAGTCCGAGCAGTACTTC.

The sample holds a few counts of this clonotype. The gene calls are TRBV7-8 and TRBJ2-3; weak D call: TRBD2 (6 bases). Trimming took 7 bases from V and 3 from J, leaving 17 bases between them. In germline, CDR1 is SGHVS, CDR2 FQNEAQ. The CDR3 contains 15 residues. CDR3 in DNA: TGTGCCAGCACCCACCTCAATAGCGGAACAGATACGCAGTATTTT. This encodes CASTHLNSGTDTQYF.

The chain combines TRBV11-2 with TRBJ2-1; 9 nucleotides line up with TRBD1. Germline V gives CDR1 SGHAT, CDR2 FQNNGV. J gave up 8 bases and V 5 bases, and 16 bases lay outside the gene matches. There are 17 residues in the CDR3. The CDR3 sequence is CASSPNRDRAILHEQFF. Here the CDR3 DNA reads TGTGCCAGCAGCCCGAACCGGGACAGGGCGATCCTACATGAGCAGTTCTTC.

This chain connects TRBV5-1 to TRBJ2-1; D is uncertain. Germline CDR1 and CDR2: SGHRS and YFSETQ. Trimming left V 2 bases short and J 6 bases short, with 9 bases between. The CDR3 is 13 amino acids. CDR3 residues: CASSFGQSNEQFF. Written as DNA, the CDR3 is TGCGCCAGCAGCTTCGGGCAGTCCAATGAGCAGTTCTTC.

This clonotype was counted a few times. The rearrangement joins TRBV6-6 to TRBJ1-2; D is undetermined. Germline CDR1 is MNHNY and CDR2 is SVGAGI (reference sequence). Trimming left V 9 bases short and J 9 bases short, with 23 bases between. The CDR3 consists of 14 residues. CDR3 bases: TGTGCCAGTAGAACAGCGACTGCCGAAAGGAGCTACACCTTC. Protein product: CASRTATAERSYTF.

The chain joins TRBV5-1 to TRBJ2-3, with D possibly being TRBD2 (7 bases). V was clipped by 3 bases and J by 6 bases, with 17 bases between them. The CDR3 is 15 residues long. CDR1 and CDR2 from the germline V gene are SGHRS and YFSETQ. This chain's CDR3 is CASSSLRGGLDTQYF. The CDR3 bases are TGCGCCAGCAGCTCCCTTAGGGGGGGGTTGGATACGCAGTATTTT.

This chain links TRBV28 with TRBJ2-7, with 10 positions matching TRBD2. The ends lost 7 bases at V and 3 bases at J; junction bases unmatched: 6. CDR3 length: 14 amino acids. Germline V gene sequence: CDR1 MDHEN, CDR2 SYDVKM. CDR3 sequence (DNA): TGTGCCAGCACCCTAGCGGGAGAAGTCTACGAGCAGTACTTC. Encoded protein: CASTLAGEVYEQYF.

The chain links TRBV27 to TRBJ2-5, with D possibly TRBD2 on 6 matching bases. The CDR3 is 15 amino acids. From germline, CDR1 is MNHEY and CDR2 SMNVEV (reference sequence). Trimming pared 6 bases from V and 4 bases from J, leaving 18 bases between. The CDR3 loop is CASRPMPGVGETQYF. Written as DNA, the CDR3 is TGTGCCAGCAGGCCTATGCCGGGAGTAGGAGAGACCCAGTACTTC.

The table lists this clonotype with a count of one. This chain links TRBV28 with TRBJ2-1; 15 positions agree with TRBD2. CDR1 MDHEN and CDR2 SYDVKM come from the germline V gene. The CDR3 sequence is 12 residues long. With V trimmed by 8 bases and J by 13 bases, 3 bases remained unmatched. The CDR3 DNA reads TGTGCCAGCGGGACTAGCGGGAGGCCTCAGTTCTTC. Translated: CASGTSGRPQFF.

The rearrangement links TRBV12-3 or TRBV12-4 to TRBJ2-5; 15 bases agree with TRBD2. The trim removed 8 bases at V and 5 bases at J, leaving 6 bases unmatched. The CDR3 is made up of 15 amino acids. For the CDR3, the DNA is TGTGCCAGCGCTGGACTAGCGGGAGGGCCGGAGACCCAGTACTTC. Protein sequence: CASAGLAGGPETQYF.